The clone carrying this T cell receptor (beta chain) was detected ten times or more. Its antigen is unidentified. The V and J ends lost 6 bases and 8 bases respectively, with 18 bases between them. Germline V gene sequence: CDR1 KGHDR, CDR2 SFDVKD. This CDR3 has 14 amino acids. This entry comes from a study of T cells after yellow fever vaccination. Study-wide results and caveats: Contaminating bulk clonotypes could be abundant in FACS-sorted repertoires.

Each CDR3 protein gets one entry after TCRdb re-called the 5' RACE reads with MiXCR. Among about 160,000 distinct CDR3 sequences listed, 6% to 7.5% were seen once. The material sequenced was CD4+ T cells sorted from PBMCs, taken 5 to 6 days after the first yellow fever vaccination. The V call is TRBV24-1, the J call TRBJ1-2; TRBD1 might be the D (6 bases). This clonotype was obtained from a man in his late teens or twenties who received the YFV17D yellow fever vaccine. The CDR3 DNA reads TGTGCCACCAGTCTGTCCGGGGGCGAGGGCGGCTACACCTTC. Its translation: CATSLSGGEGGYTF.